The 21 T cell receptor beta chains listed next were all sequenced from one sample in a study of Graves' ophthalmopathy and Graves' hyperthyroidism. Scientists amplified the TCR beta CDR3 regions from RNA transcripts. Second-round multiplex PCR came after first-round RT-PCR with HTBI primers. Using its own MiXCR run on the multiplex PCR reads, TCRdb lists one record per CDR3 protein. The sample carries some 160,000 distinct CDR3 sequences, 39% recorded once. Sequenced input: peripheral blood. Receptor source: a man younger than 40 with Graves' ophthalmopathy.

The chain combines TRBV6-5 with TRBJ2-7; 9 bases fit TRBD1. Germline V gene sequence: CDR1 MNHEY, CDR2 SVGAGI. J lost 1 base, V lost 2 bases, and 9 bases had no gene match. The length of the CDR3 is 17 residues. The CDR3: CASSYGGQGLVSYEQYF. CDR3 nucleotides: TGTGCCAGCAGTTACGGGGGACAGGGCTTGGTATCCTACGAGCAGTACTTC.

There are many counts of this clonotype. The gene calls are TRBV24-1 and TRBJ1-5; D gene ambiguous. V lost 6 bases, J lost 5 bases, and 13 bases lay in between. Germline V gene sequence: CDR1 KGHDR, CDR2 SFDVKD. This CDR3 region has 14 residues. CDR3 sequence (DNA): TGTGCCACCAGTAAATACGGGGAATATCAGCCCCAGCATTTT. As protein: CATSKYGEYQPQHF.

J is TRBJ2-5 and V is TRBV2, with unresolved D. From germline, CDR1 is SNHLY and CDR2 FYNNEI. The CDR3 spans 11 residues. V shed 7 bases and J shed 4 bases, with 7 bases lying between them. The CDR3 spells CASTLAETQYF. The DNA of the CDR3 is TGTGCCAGCACATTGGCAGAGACCCAGTACTTC.

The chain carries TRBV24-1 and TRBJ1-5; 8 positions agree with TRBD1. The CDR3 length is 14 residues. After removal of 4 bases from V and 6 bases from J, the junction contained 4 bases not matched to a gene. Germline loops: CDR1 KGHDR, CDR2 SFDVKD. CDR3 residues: CATSEKDRVQPQHF. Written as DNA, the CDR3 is TGTGCCACCAGTGAAAAGGACAGGGTTCAGCCCCAGCATTTT.

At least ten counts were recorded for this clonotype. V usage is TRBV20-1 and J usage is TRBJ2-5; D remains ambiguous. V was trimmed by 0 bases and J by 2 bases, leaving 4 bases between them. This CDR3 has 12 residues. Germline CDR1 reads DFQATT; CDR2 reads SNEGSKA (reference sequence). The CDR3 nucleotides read TGCAGTGCTAGAGAAGCTCAAGAGACCCAGTACTTC. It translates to CSAREAQETQYF.

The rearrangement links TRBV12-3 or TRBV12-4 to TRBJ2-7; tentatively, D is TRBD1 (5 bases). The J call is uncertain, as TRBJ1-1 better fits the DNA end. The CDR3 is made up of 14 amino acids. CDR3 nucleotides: TGTGCCAGCAGCTTCACCGACAGAAACACTGAAGCTTTCTTT. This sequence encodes CASSFTDRNTEAFF.

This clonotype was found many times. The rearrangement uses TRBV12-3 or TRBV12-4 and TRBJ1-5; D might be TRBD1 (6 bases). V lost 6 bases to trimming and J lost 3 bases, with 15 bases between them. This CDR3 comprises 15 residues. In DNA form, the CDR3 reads TGTGCCAGCAGCCTGTCGGGGGCCCTCAATCAGCCCCAGCATTTT. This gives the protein CASSLSGALNQPQHF.

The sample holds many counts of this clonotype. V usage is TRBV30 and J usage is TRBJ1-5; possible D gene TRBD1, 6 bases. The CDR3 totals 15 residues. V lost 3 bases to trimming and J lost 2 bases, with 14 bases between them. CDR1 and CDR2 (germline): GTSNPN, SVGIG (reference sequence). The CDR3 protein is CAWRRGGAGNQPQHF. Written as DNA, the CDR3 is TGTGCCTGGAGAAGGGGGGGCGCGGGCAATCAGCCCCAGCATTTT.

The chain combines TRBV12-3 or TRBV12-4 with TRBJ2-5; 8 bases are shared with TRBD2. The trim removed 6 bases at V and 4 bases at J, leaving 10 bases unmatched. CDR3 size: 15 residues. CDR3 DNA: TGTGCCAGCAGCTTCACCGCGGGAGGCGGAGAGACCCAGTACTTC. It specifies CASSFTAGGGETQYF.

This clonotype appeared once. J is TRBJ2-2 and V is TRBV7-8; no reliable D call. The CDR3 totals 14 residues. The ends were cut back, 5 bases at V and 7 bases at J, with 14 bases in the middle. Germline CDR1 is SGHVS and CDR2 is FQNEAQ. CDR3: CASSPGPGDGELFF. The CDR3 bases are TGTGCCAGCAGCCCAGGCCCCGGTGACGGGGAGCTGTTTTTT.

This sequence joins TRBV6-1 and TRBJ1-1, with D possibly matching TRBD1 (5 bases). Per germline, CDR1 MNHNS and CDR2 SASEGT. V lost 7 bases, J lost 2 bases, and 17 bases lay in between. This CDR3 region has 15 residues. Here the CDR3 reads CASNKGGTVNTEAFF. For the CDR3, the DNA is TGTGCCAGCAACAAGGGAGGGACGGTCAACACTGAAGCTTTCTTT.

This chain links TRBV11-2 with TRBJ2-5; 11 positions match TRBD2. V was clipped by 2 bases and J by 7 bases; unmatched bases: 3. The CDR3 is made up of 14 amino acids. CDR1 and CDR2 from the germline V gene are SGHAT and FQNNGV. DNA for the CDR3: TGTGCCAGCAGCTTACGGCTAGCGGGAGGGACCCAGTACTTC. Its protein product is CASSLRLAGGTQYF.

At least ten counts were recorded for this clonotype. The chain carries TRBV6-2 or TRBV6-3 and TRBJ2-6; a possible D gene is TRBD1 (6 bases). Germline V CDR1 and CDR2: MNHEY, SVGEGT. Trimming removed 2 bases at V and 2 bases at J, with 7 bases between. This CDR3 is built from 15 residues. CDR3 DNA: TGTGCCAGCAGTTACCGGGACACTGGGGCCAACGTCCTGACTTTC. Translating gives CASSYRDTGANVLTF.

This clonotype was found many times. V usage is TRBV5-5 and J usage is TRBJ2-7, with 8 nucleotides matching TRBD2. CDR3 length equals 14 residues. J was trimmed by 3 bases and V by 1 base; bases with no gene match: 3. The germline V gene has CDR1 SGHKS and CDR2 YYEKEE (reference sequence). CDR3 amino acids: CASSLPSGSYEQYF. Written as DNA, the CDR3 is TGTGCCAGCAGCTTGCCCAGCGGGAGCTACGAGCAGTACTTC.

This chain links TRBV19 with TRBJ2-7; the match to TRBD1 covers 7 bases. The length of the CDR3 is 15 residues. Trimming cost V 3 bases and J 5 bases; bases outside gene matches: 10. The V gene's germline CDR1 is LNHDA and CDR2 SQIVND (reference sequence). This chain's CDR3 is CASSMNRQGRNEQYF. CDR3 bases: TGTGCCAGTAGTATGAATCGACAGGGAAGGAACGAGCAGTACTTC.

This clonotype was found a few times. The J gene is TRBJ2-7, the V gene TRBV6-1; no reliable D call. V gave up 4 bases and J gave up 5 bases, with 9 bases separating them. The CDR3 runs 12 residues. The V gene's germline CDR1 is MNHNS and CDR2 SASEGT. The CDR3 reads CASSANRNEQYF. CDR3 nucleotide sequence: TGTGCCAGCAGTGCTAACCGGAACGAGCAGTACTTC.

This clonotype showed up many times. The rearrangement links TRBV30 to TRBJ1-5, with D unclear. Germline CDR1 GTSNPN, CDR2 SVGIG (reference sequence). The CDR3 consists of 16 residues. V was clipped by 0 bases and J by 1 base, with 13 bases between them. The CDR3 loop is CAWSVRRAGSNQPQHF. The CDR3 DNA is TGTGCCTGGAGTGTACGCAGAGCGGGGAGCAATCAGCCCCAGCATTTT.

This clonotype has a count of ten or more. The CDR3 DNA reads as TGTGCCATCGGACAGGGGGGCACTGAAGCTTTCTTT. It yields the protein CAIGQGGTEAFF. The chain is built from TRBV10-3 and TRBJ1-1; 10 nucleotides agree with TRBD1. In germline, CDR1 is ENHRY, CDR2 SYGVKD. The V gene end was trimmed by 8 bases and the J gene end by 4 bases; junction bases not matched to a gene: 1. The CDR3 length is 12 residues.

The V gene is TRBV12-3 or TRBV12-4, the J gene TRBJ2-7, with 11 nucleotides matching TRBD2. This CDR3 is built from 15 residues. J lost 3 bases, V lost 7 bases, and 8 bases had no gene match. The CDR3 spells CASTLSGRGNYEQYF. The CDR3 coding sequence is TGTGCCAGCACTCTTAGCGGGAGGGGGAACTACGAGCAGTACTTC.

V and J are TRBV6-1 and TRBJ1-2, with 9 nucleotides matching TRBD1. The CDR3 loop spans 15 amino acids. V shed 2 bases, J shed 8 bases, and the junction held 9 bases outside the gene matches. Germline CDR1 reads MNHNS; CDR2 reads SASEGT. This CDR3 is CASSESWTGEEGYTF. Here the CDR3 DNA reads TGTGCCAGCAGTGAAAGCTGGACAGGGGAGGAAGGCTACACCTTC.

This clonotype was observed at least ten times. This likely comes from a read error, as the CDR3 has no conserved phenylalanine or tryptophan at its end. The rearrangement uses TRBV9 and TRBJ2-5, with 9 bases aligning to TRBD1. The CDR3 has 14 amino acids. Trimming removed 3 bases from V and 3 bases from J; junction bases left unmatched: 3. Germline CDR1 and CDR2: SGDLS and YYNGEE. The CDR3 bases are TGTGCCAGCAGCGCGGGACAGGGCAAAGAGACCCAGTACTCC. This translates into CASSAGQGKETQYS.